This is a list of T cell receptor beta chains from one sample in a study of beta chain features in type 1 diabetes. TCRdb keeps only in-frame clones here, not all; method: immunoSEQ multiplex PCR. Here the sample spans a few hundred thousand clones, roughly an eighth being singletons. The sample consisted of naive CD4+ T cells from blood. These TCRs come from a woman between 18 and 30 years old with type 1 diabetes. Each CDR3 is given with its conserved first and last residue. The D gene is left open where the match is weak. Part of the rows lack a size; the others show once, few, many or a class for expanded clones.

V gene	D gene	J gene	clone size	CDR3 protein	CDR3 DNA
TRBV7-2	.	TRBJ1-1	.	CASSPSPGEAFF	TGTGCCAGCAGCCCCAGCCCGGGTGAAGCTTTCTTT
TRBV10-3	.	TRBJ2-6	few	CAISAVTGANVLTF	TGTGCCATCAGTGCAGTCACAGGGGCCAACGTCCTGACTTTC
TRBV5-1	.	TRBJ1-2	few	CASSSRLASRAGSSRYTF	TGCGCCAGCAGCTCTCGACTAGCCTCGAGGGCGGGATCGAGTCGCTACACCTTC
TRBV11-1	.	TRBJ2-5	.	CASRRVETQYF	TGTGCCAGCAGGAGGGTAGAGACCCAGTACTTC
TRBV29-1	TRBD2	TRBJ2-3	few	CSVRTLAGGSTDTQYF	TGCAGCGTCAGAACCCTAGCGGGAGGTAGTACAGATACGCAGTATTTT
TRBV6-1	TRBD1	TRBJ1-5	few	CASSENRGQPQHF	TGTGCCAGCAGTGAAAACAGGGGTCAGCCCCAGCATTTT
TRBV19	.	TRBJ2-5	.	CASSSGTQRTQYF	TGTGCCAGTAGTTCCGGGACTCAGAGGACCCAGTACTTC
TRBV27	TRBD1	TRBJ2-7	few	CASKRYRGPEFSYEQYF	TGTGCCAGCAAACGGTACAGGGGGCCGGAGTTCTCCTACGAGCAGTACTTC
TRBV7-3	TRBD2	TRBJ2-7	.	CASSSTGTTSYEQYF	TGTGCCAGCAGCTCAACCGGGACTACATCCTACGAGCAGTACTTC
TRBV25-1	TRBD2	TRBJ2-7	.	CASSLAGDSYEQYF	TGTGCCAGTAGCCTAGCGGGAGACTCTTACGAGCAGTACTTC
TRBV5-1	.	TRBJ2-5	.	CASSLRRQETQYF	TGCGCCAGCAGTCTGAGGCGACAAGAGACCCAGTACTTC
TRBV7-2	.	TRBJ2-3	few	CASSLNSGIISTDTQYF	TGTGCCAGCAGCCTTAATTCCGGGATTATAAGCACAGATACGCAGTATTTT
TRBV15	TRBD2	TRBJ2-5	.	CATRRVAGGSPGPQYF	TGTGCCACCAGAAGAGTCGCGGGGGGGTCCCCTGGGCCCCAGTACTTC
TRBV11-2	TRBD1	TRBJ2-1	few	CASSLEGQYNEQFF	TGTGCCAGCAGCTTAGAGGGACAGTACAATGAGCAGTTCTTC
TRBV4-2	TRBD1	TRBJ2-7	.	CASRQTGLPEQYF	TGTGCCAGCCGTCAGACAGGGCTACCCGAGCAGTACTTC
TRBV9	.	TRBJ2-1	.	CASSVVGGGGDEQFF	TGTGCCAGCAGCGTAGTGGGGGGCGGGGGTGATGAGCAGTTCTTC